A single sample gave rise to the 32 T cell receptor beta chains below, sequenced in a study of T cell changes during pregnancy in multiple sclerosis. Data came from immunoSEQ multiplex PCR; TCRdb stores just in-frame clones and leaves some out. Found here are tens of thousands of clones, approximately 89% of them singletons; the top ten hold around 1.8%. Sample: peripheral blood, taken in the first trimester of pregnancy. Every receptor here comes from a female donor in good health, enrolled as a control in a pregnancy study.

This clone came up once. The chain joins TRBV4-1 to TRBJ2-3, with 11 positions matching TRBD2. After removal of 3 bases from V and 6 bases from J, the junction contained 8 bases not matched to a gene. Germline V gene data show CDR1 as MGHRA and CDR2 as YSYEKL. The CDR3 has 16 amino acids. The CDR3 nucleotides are TGCGCCAGCAGCCATCCTTTAGCGGGGGGGCCGGATACGCAGTATTTT. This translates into CASSHPLAGGPDTQYF.

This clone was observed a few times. The CDR3 region has the DNA TGTGCCTGGGATCTGGGACAGTACTATGGCTACACCTTC. Translated: CAWDLGQYYGYTF. The genes are TRBV30 and TRBJ1-2, with 7 bases matching TRBD1. This CDR3 spans 13 amino acids. Germline V gene lookup returns CDR1 GTSNPN and CDR2 SVGIG (reference sequence). With V trimmed by 5 bases and J by 3 bases, 6 bases remained unmatched.

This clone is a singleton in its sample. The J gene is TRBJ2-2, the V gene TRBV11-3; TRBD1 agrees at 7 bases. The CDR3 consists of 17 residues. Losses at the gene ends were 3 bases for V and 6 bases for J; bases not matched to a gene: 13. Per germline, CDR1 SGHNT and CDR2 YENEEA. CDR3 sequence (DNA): TGTGCCAGCAGCTTCGGACCGGGACAGCCTTTTTCCGGGGAGCTGTTTTTT. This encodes CASSFGPGQPFSGELFF.

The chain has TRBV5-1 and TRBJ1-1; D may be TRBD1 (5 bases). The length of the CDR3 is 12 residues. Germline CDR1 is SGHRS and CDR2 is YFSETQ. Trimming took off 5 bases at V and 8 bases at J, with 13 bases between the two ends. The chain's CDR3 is CASRGTGWEAFF. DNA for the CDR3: TGCGCCAGCAGGGGTACAGGCTGGGAAGCTTTCTTT.

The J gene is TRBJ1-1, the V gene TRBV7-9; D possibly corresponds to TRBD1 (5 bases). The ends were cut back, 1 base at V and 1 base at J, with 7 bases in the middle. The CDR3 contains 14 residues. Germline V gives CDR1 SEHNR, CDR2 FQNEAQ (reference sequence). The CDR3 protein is CASSLGTPNTEAFF. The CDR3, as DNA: TGTGCCAGCAGCTTAGGGACACCGAACACTGAAGCTTTCTTT. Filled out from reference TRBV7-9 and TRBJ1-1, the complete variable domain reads DTGVSQNPRHKITKRGQNVTFRCDPISEHNRLYWYRQTLGQGPEFLTYFQNEAQLEKSRLLSDRFSAERPKGSFSTLEIQRTEQGDSAMYLCASSLGTPNTEAFFGQGTRLTVV.

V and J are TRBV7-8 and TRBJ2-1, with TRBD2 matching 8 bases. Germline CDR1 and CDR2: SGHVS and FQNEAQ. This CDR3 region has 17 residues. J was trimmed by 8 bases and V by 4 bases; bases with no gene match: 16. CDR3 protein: CASSSTPLGLAWHEQFF. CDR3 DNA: TGTGCCAGCAGCTCCACGCCCCTAGGACTAGCTTGGCATGAGCAGTTCTTC.

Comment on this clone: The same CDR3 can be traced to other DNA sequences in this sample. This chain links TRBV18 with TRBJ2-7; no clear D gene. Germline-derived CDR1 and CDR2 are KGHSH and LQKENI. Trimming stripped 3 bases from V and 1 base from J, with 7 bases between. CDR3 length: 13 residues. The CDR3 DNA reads TGTGCCAGCTCACCCCCCTTTTCCTACGAGCAGTACTTC. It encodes CASSPPFSYEQYF.

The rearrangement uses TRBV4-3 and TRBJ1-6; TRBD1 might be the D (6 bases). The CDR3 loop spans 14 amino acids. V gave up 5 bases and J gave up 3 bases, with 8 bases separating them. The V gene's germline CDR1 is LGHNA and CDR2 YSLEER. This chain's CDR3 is CASSEGVYNSPLHF. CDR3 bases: TGCGCCAGCAGCGAGGGGGTCTATAATTCACCCCTCCACTTT.

The DNA for the CDR3 is TGCGCCAGCAGCCAAGAAGACAGGGGGCTCTCCTACGAGCAGTACTTC. This sequence encodes CASSQEDRGLSYEQYF. V and J are TRBV4-3 and TRBJ2-7; 10 nucleotides match TRBD1. With 0 bases clipped from V and 0 bases from J, the junction kept 2 bases outside the gene matches. This CDR3 spans 16 amino acids. Germline V gene lookup returns CDR1 LGHNA and CDR2 YSLEER.

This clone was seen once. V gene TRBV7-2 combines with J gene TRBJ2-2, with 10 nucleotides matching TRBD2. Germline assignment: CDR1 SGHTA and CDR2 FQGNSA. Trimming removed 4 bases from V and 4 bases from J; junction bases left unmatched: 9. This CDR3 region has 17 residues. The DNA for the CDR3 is TGTGCCAGCAGCTACCAACTAGCGGGGATCTCCACCGGGGAGCTGTTTTTT. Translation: CASSYQLAGISTGELFF.

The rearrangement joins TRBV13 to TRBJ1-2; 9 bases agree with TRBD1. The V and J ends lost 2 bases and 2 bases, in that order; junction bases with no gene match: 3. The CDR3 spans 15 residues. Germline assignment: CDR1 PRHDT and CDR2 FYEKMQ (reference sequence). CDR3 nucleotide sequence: TGTGCCAGCAGCTTATGGGGACAGGGCAACTATGGCTACACCTTC. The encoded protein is CASSLWGQGNYGYTF.

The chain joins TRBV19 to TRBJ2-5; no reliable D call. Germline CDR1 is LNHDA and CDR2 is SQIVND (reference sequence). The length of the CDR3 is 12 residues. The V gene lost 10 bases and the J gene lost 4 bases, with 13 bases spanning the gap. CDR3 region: CATRGDIETQYF. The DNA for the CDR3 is TGTGCCACCAGAGGTGATATAGAGACCCAGTACTTC.

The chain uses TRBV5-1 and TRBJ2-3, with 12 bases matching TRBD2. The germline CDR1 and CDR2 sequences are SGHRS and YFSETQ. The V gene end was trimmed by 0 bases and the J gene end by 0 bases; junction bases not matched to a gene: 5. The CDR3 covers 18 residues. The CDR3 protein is CASSLGLAGAASTDTQYF. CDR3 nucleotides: TGCGCCAGCAGCTTGGGACTAGCGGGGGCCGCTAGCACAGATACGCAGTATTTT.

Written as DNA, the CDR3 is TGTGCCAGCAGTCGGGGGGTTAGCAATCAGCCCCAGCATTTT. This encodes CASSRGVSNQPQHF. The rearrangement links TRBV27 to TRBJ1-5, with D possibly matching TRBD1 (5 bases). Germline CDR1 and CDR2: MNHEY and SMNVEV (reference sequence). V lost 5 bases to trimming and J lost 0 bases, with 8 bases between them. This CDR3 has 14 residues.

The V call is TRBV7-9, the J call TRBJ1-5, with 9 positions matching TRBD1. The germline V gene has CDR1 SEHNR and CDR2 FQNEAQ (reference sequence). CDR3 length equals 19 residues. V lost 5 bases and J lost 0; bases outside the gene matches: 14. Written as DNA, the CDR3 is TGTGCCAGCAGCCCCGGGACAGGGAATCCGCGTTATAGCAATCAGCCCCAGCATTTT. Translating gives CASSPGTGNPRYSNQPQHF.

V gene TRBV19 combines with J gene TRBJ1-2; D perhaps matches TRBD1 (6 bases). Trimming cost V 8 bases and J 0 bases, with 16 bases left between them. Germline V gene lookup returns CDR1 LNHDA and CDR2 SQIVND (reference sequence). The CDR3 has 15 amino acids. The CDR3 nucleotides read TGTGCCAGTCAGACAGGCACACCAGCTAACTATGGCTACACCTTC. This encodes CASQTGTPANYGYTF.

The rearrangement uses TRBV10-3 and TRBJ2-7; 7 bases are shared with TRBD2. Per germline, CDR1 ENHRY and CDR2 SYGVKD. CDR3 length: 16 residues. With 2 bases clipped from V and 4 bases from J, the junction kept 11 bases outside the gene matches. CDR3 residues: CAISESQRREFYEQYF. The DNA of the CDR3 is TGTGCCATCAGTGAGAGTCAGAGGCGGGAGTTTTACGAGCAGTACTTC.

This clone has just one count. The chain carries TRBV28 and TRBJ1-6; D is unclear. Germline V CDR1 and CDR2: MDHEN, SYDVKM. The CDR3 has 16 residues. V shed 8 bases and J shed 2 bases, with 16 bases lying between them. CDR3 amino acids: CASGPNHRAYNSPLHF. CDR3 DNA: TGTGCCAGCGGCCCAAACCACCGGGCCTATAATTCACCCCTCCACTTT.

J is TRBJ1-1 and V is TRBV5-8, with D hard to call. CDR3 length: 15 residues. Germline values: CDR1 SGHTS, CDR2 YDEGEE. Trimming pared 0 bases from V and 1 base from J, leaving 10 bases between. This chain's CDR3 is CASSLVRGGNTEAFF. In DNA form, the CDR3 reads TGTGCCAGCAGCTTGGTGAGAGGAGGGAACACTGAAGCTTTCTTT.

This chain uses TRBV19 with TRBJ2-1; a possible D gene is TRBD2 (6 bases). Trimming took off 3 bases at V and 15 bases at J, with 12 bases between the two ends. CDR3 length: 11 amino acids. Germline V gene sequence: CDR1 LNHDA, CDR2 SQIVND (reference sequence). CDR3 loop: CASSIPGGVFF. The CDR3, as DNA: TGTGCCAGTAGTATCCCAGGAGGGGTGTTCTTC.

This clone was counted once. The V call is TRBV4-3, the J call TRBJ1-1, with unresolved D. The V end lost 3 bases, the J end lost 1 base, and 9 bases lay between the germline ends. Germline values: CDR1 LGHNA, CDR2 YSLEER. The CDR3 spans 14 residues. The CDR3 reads CASSQLQPNTEAFF. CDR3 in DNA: TGCGCCAGCAGCCAGTTACAGCCGAACACTGAAGCTTTCTTT.

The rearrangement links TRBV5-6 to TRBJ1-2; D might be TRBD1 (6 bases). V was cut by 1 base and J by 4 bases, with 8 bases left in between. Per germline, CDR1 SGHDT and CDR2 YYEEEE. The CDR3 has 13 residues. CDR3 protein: CASSLTGTYGYTF. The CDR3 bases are TGTGCCAGCAGCTTGACAGGGACCTATGGCTACACCTTC.

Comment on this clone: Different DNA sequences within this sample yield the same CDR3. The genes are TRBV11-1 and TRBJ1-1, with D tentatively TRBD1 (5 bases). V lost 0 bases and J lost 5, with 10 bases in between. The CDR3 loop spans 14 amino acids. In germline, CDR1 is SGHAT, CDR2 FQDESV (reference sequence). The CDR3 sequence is CASSLATGGTEAFF. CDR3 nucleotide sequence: TGTGCCAGCAGCTTAGCCACGGGGGGGACTGAAGCTTTCTTT.

The CDR3 nucleotides read TGTGCCAGCAGCTTCCCCTCCCACCAACAGGGGAACACTGAAGCTTTCTTT. Translation gives CASSFPSHQQGNTEAFF. V usage is TRBV13 and J usage is TRBJ1-1, with a weak D call TRBD1 (6 bases). The CDR3 totals 17 residues. Germline V gene sequence: CDR1 PRHDT, CDR2 FYEKMQ (reference sequence). V was shortened by 3 bases and J by 1 base, with 18 bases between the two germline ends.

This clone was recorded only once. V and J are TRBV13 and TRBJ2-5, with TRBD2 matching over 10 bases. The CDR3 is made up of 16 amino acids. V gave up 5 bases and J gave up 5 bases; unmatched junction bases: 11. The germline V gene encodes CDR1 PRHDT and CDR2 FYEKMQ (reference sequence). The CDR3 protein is CASSPRGAGGRETQYF. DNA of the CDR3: TGTGCCAGCAGCCCGCGAGGAGCGGGGGGGCGGGAGACCCAGTACTTC.

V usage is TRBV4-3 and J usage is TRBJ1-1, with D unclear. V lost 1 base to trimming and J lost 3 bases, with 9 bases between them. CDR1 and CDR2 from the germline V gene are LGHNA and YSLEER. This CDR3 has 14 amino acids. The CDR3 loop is CASSQGVQDTEAFF. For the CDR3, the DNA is TGCGCCAGCAGCCAAGGGGTTCAGGACACTGAAGCTTTCTTT.

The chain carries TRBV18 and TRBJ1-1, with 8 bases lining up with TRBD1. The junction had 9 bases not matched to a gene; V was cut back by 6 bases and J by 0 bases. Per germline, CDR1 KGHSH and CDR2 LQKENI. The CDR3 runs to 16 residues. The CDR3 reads CASSPQTGALNTEAFF. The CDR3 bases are TGTGCCAGCTCCCCGCAGACAGGGGCCCTGAACACTGAAGCTTTCTTT.

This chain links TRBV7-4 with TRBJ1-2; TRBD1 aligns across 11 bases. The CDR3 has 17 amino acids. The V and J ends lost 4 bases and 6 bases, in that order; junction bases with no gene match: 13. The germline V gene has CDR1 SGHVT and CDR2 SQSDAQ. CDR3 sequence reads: CASSSWTGGYFSDGYTF. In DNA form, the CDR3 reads TGTGCCAGCAGCTCTTGGACAGGGGGCTATTTCTCCGATGGCTACACCTTC.

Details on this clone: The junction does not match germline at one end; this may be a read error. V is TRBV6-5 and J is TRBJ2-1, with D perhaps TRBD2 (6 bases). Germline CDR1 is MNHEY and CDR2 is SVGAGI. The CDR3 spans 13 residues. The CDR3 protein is CASTYGRGREQFF. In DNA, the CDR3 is TGTGCCAGCACTTACGGGCGGGGTCGAGAGCAGTTCTTC.

CDR3 in amino acids: CASSLQGFYGYTF. The CDR3 coding sequence is TGTGCCAGCAGCCTACAGGGTTTCTATGGCTACACCTTC. The chain joins TRBV6-6 to TRBJ1-2; possible D gene TRBD1, 6 bases. Trimming cost V 6 bases and J 4 bases, with 12 bases left between them. This CDR3 is 13 amino acids long. CDR1 is MNHNY and CDR2 is SVGAGI in the germline V gene (reference sequence).

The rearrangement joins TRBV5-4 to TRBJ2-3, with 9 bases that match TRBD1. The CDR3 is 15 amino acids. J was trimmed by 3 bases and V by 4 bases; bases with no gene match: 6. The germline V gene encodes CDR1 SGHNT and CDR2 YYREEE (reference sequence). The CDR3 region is CASSPGQGRTDTQYF. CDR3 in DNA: TGTGCCAGCAGCCCCGGACAGGGGAGGACAGATACGCAGTATTTT.

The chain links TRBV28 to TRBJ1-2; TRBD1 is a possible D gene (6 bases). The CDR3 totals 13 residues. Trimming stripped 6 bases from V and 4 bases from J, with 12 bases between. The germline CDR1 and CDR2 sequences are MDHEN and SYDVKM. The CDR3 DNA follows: TGTGCCAGCAGCTACAGGGAAAGCTATGGCTACACCTTC. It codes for CASSYRESYGYTF.